This T cell receptor beta chain emerged from a study of human T cells and chemical hapten exposure. Study context: Per-sample TCR yield variation was attributed mainly to small pooled library volume differences.

Notes on the study in general: DPC sensitization left the count of TCRs above 1 in 1000 unchanged.

The V segment lost 6 bases and the J segment 4 bases; nucleotides outside the gene matches: 6. From germline, CDR1 is SQVTM and CDR2 ANQGSEA. The CDR3 loop spans 14 amino acids. Stated time point: patch test 1, 2 weeks after DPC sensitization. Treatment meaning: therapeutic diphenylcyclopropenone sensitization with weekly scalp DPC. People who gave samples had alopecia, were 18 to 70 years old, and were suitable for DPC. Individual cDNA molecules in this library carried unique molecular identifiers. TCRdb passed the RACE reads through MiXCR, listing each CDR3 protein once. The repertoire consists of tens of thousands of distinct CDR3 sequences, with over 9.5% occurring once and the leading ten covering about 2.4%. This clonotype was observed a handful of times. Its antigen remains unidentified.

This receptor was taken from a man between 40 and 49 years old with alopecia areata. Some clones in this sample may be carry-over from other donors' samples. The material was whole blood, obtained in connection with sensitization to the hapten diphenylcyclopropenone (DPC). The chain has TRBV29-1 and TRBJ2-3; 11 bases agree with TRBD1. As DNA, the CDR3 is TGCAGCGTGGGACAGGGGGGTGGTGCAGATACGCAGTATTTT. This codes for CSVGQGGGADTQYF.